This TCR beta chain originates from a study of T cell responses to AZD1222 COVID-19 vaccine. Study conclusions and caveats: Across the whole spike, CD4 TCRs peaked at regions 160-218 and 743-854. Sampling captured repertoires only after the peak T cell response. Unmutated regions of variants are reportedly targeted by nearly half of spike-specific TCRs. There were mostly white British donors and more females than males, and clonal diversity was possibly underestimated.

Produced via immunoSEQ multiplex PCR; TCRdb's table is partial and in-frame only. The sample yields roughly 150,000 clones, approximately 92% seen once. Germline CDR1 is SNHLY and CDR2 is FYNNEI. The CDR3 is 15 residues long. V lost 6 bases and J lost 3, with 15 bases in between. Points on this clone: What it binds is not known.

Sequencing was performed on peripheral blood, taken on day 0 of AZD1222 vaccination. This chain joins TRBV2 and TRBJ1-5; possibly TRBD1 for D (6 bases). This sequence originates from an adult in good health. DNA for the CDR3: TGTGCCAGCAGCCCTCAGGGGTCCAACAATCAGCCCCAGCATTTT. This gives the protein CASSPQGSNNQPQHF.